These T cell receptor beta chains were read from a single sample in a study of T cell responses to AZD1222 COVID-19 vaccine. Repertoires were generated with immunoSEQ multiplex PCR, while TCRdb's copy carries only in-frame clones and drops some. The sample has under 200,000 clones, around nine tenths seen once. Here the sequenced sample was peripheral blood, taken 28 days after the second AZD1222 dose. These receptors were obtained from an adult who received the AZD1222 COVID-19 vaccine. The CDR3 runs from the conserved cysteine through the conserved F or W. A D gene is named only where the DNA matches it firmly. Size is omitted from some rows. Given values are once, few, many or a class for expanded clones.

V: TRBV5-4; size: .; D: .; J: TRBJ1-6; DNA: TGTGCCAGCAACCCGGACAGATCTTATAATTCACCCCTCCACTTT; CDR3: CASNPDRSYNSPLHF
V: TRBV28; size: once; D: .; J: TRBJ2-3; DNA: TGTGCCAGCACCTCCGAGGACGGGAATACGCAGTATTTT; CDR3: CASTSEDGNTQYF
V: TRBV19; size: .; D: TRBD2; J: TRBJ2-1; DNA: TGTGCCAGTAGTATAGGGGGACTAGCGGCCTACAATGAGCAGTTCTTC; CDR3: CASSIGGLAAYNEQFF
V: TRBV24-1; size: .; D: .; J: TRBJ2-2; DNA: TGTGCCACCAGTGATTTTAAGGGGAACACCGGGGAGCTGTTTTTT; CDR3: CATSDFKGNTGELFF
V: TRBV2; size: .; D: TRBD1; J: TRBJ2-5; DNA: TGTGCCACGGAACCAAGGACAGGGAAGGAGACCCAGTACTTC; CDR3: CATEPRTGKETQYF
V: TRBV7-9; size: .; D: TRBD1; J: TRBJ2-7; DNA: TGTGCCAGCAGCTCTCGAGACAGGGCCTACGAGCAGTACTTC; CDR3: CASSSRDRAYEQYF
V: TRBV7-3; size: .; D: .; J: TRBJ2-2; DNA: TGTGCCAGCAGGGCCGCGGGGACACCAGTCACCGGGGAGCTGTTTTTT; CDR3: CASRAAGTPVTGELFF
V: TRBV4-1; size: .; D: TRBD2; J: TRBJ2-4; DNA: TGCGCCAGCAGCCAAGGGGCTAGCGGGGCCAAAAACATTCAGTACTTC; CDR3: CASSQGASGAKNIQYF
V: TRBV4-1; size: .; D: .; J: TRBJ2-2; DNA: TGCGCCAGCAGCCAAGAGGCAGGCGAACACCGGGGAGCTGTTTTT; CDR3: CASSQEAGEHRGAVF
V: TRBV19; size: .; D: .; J: TRBJ2-7; DNA: TGTGCCGCGGGACCAAACTACGAGCAGTACTTC; CDR3: CAAGPNYEQYF
V: TRBV4-1; size: .; D: .; J: TRBJ1-6; DNA: TGCGCCAGCAGCCAAGATGGGGGGGCGAGTTATTCACCCCTCCACTTT; CDR3: CASSQDGGASYSPLHF
V: TRBV7-7; size: .; D: .; J: TRBJ2-7; DNA: TGTGCTAGCAGCTTAGACATCTCCTACGAGCAGTACTTC; CDR3: CASSLDISYEQYF
V: TRBV27; size: .; D: .; J: TRBJ2-2; DNA: TGTGCCAGCAGTTTACGCAGGGGAGGCGGGGAGCTGTTTTTT; CDR3: CASSLRRGGGELFF
V: TRBV2; size: .; D: TRBD2; J: TRBJ2-7; DNA: TGTGCCAGCAGTCGACTAGCGGCTTCCTACGAGCAGTACTTC; CDR3: CASSRLAASYEQYF
V: TRBV9; size: .; D: .; J: TRBJ1-6; DNA: TGTGCCAGCAGCCCCTATGGACTCTCCGTGGATTCACCCCTCCACTTT; CDR3: CASSPYGLSVDSPLHF
V: TRBV5-1; size: .; D: .; J: TRBJ1-2; DNA: TGCGCCAGCAGCTTGAATGAAGCCTACTATGGCTACACCTTC; CDR3: CASSLNEAYYGYTF
V: TRBV30; size: .; D: .; J: TRBJ2-3; DNA: TGTGCCTGGAGTGTAAATCCAGATACGCAGTATTTT; CDR3: CAWSVNPDTQYF
V: TRBV25-1; size: few; D: TRBD1; J: TRBJ1-5; DNA: TGTGCCAGCAGTGCGACAGGGTATCAGCCCCAGCATTTT; CDR3: CASSATGYQPQHF
V: TRBV7-3; size: .; D: TRBD2; J: TRBJ2-1; DNA: TGTGCCAGCAGCTTAAGGACTAGCGGGACAAATGAGCAGTTCTTC; CDR3: CASSLRTSGTNEQFF
V: TRBV6-4; size: .; D: TRBD1; J: TRBJ1-1; DNA: TGTGCCAGCAGCGCCGACAGGGACACTGAAGCTTTCTTT; CDR3: CASSADRDTEAFF
V: TRBV5-6; size: .; D: .; J: TRBJ2-3; DNA: TGTGCCAGCAACCCCAGCGGAGAGAGCACAGATACGCAGTATTTT; CDR3: CASNPSGESTDTQYF
V: TRBV7-2; size: once; D: .; J: TRBJ2-7; DNA: TGTGCCACCCGGGGCGAAAACTCCTACGAGCAGTACTTC; CDR3: CATRGENSYEQYF
V: TRBV28; size: .; D: .; J: TRBJ1-5; DNA: TGTGCCACCGTATGGCCGCCCTTGGGCAATCAGCCCCAGCATTTT; CDR3: CATVWPPLGNQPQHF
V: TRBV7-9; size: .; D: TRBD1; J: TRBJ1-1; DNA: TGTGCCAGCAGCTCGACAGGGGGTGGCACTGAAGCTTTCTTT; CDR3: CASSSTGGGTEAFF
V: TRBV28; size: .; D: .; J: TRBJ2-1; DNA: TGTGCCAGCAGTTTCCGGGACCTCCAGCAGTTCTTC; CDR3: CASSFRDLQQFF
V: TRBV29-1; size: .; D: .; J: TRBJ1-2; DNA: TGCAGCGTTGGGGGAGGCTATGGCTACACCTTC; CDR3: CSVGGGYGYTF
V: TRBV9; size: .; D: .; J: TRBJ1-6; DNA: TGTGCCAGCAGCCCCTCTCGAGACGGTAATTCACCCCTCCACTTT; CDR3: CASSPSRDGNSPLHF
V: TRBV9; size: .; D: .; J: TRBJ1-6; DNA: TGTGCCAGCAGCGTCAAGGGGAGCTCCTATAATTCACCCCTCCACTTT; CDR3: CASSVKGSSYNSPLHF
V: TRBV2; size: .; D: .; J: TRBJ1-1; DNA: TGTGCCAGCAGCCCAATACAGGGACCGAACACTGAAGCTTTCTTT; CDR3: CASSPIQGPNTEAFF
V: TRBV4-2; size: .; D: TRBD2; J: TRBJ2-7; DNA: TGTGCCAGCAGCCGCCCGGCGAGCGGGACCGCCTACGAGCAGTACTTC; CDR3: CASSRPASGTAYEQYF
V: TRBV6-4; size: once; D: .; J: TRBJ2-6; DNA: TGTGCCAGCAGTGACCAGGGCTCTGGGGCCAACGTCCTGACTTTC; CDR3: CASSDQGSGANVLTF
V: TRBV3-1/TRBV3-2; size: .; D: .; J: TRBJ2-3; DNA: TGTGCCAGCAGCCAAGGCGGACTAGGGGGAGATACGCAGTATTTT; CDR3: CASSQGGLGGDTQYF
V: TRBV27; size: .; D: .; J: TRBJ1-4; DNA: TGTGCCAGCAGTTCCGGAGTAGGCCGGGGCGAAAAACTGTTTTTT; CDR3: CASSSGVGRGEKLFF
V: TRBV6-5; size: .; D: TRBD1; J: TRBJ1-2; DNA: TGTGCCAGCAGTTACTCGGTACAGGGGGCACTCGGCTACACCTTC; CDR3: CASSYSVQGALGYTF
V: TRBV9; size: .; D: TRBD2; J: TRBJ2-7; DNA: TGTGCCAGCAGCGTAGGCCGGGAGGGATCCTACGAGCAGTACTTC; CDR3: CASSVGREGSYEQYF
V: TRBV7-2; size: .; D: .; J: TRBJ2-1; DNA: TGTGCCAGCAGCCCCGAGGGGGGCCTGGCCTACAATGAGCAGTTCTTC; CDR3: CASSPEGGLAYNEQFF
V: TRBV7-9; size: .; D: .; J: TRBJ2-5; DNA: TGTGCCAGCAGCTTAGCTATAAACCCCGAGACCCAGTACTTC; CDR3: CASSLAINPETQYF
V: TRBV7-2; size: .; D: .; J: TRBJ2-4; DNA: TGTGCCAGCAGCCCAATTGGGCAGGGTGCCAAAAACATTCAGTACTTC; CDR3: CASSPIGQGAKNIQYF
V: TRBV19; size: .; D: TRBD2; J: TRBJ2-3; DNA: TGTGCCAGTAGTATTCGGCGGGAGGGCCGAGATACGCAGTATTTT; CDR3: CASSIRREGRDTQYF
V: TRBV4-3; size: .; D: TRBD1; J: TRBJ2-2; DNA: TGCGCCAGCAGCCGGGGGACAGTAAGCGGGAACACCGGGGAGCTGTTTTTT; CDR3: CASSRGTVSGNTGELFF
V: TRBV28; size: .; D: TRBD2; J: TRBJ2-5; DNA: TGTGCCAGCAGTAGACTAGCGGTCCAAGAGACCCAGTACTTC; CDR3: CASSRLAVQETQYF
V: TRBV7-9; size: .; D: .; J: TRBJ2-1; DNA: TGTGCCAGCAGCTTAAAGCTATCACCATTCGGTGAGCAGTTCTTC; CDR3: CASSLKLSPFGEQFF
V: TRBV18; size: .; D: .; J: TRBJ2-1; DNA: TGTGCCAGCTCACAACAGAAGAGCTCCTACAATGAGCAGTTCTTC; CDR3: CASSQQKSSYNEQFF
V: TRBV5-6; size: .; D: .; J: TRBJ2-7; DNA: TGTGCCAGCGATTACGAGCAGTACTTC; CDR3: CASDYEQYF
V: TRBV19; size: .; D: .; J: TRBJ2-2; DNA: TGTGCCAGTAGAGTAGGGATGTCGAACACCGGGGAGCTGTTTTTT; CDR3: CASRVGMSNTGELFF
V: TRBV6-2/TRBV6-3; size: .; D: .; J: TRBJ2-3; DNA: TGTGCCAGCAGTTACGGAACGGCCACAGATACGCAGTATTTT; CDR3: CASSYGTATDTQYF